This T cell receptor beta chain was recorded in a study of post-analysis software for immune sequencing data. Notes on the study in general: There was significantly lower normalized Chao1 diversity in multiple sclerosis patients than in controls.

Every TCR beta cDNA library bore unique molecular identifiers. TCRdb re-analysed the PCR reads in MiXCR, keeping a single row per CDR3 protein. The table shows roughly 730,000 distinct CDR3 sequences, with about 27% occurring only once. About this clonotype: Its antigen is unknown.

The source of this sequence is a girl aged 5-17 years with multiple sclerosis. Source material: blood.

The CDR3 nucleotides read TGCAGTGTCCTAGCGGGAGGGCCTTCTGATGAGCAGTTCTTC. The encoded protein is CSVLAGGPSDEQFF. This chain joins TRBV20-1 and TRBJ2-1; 12 bases match TRBD2. The germline V gene encodes CDR1 DFQATT and CDR2 SNEGSKA (reference sequence). V shed 7 bases and J 8 bases; nucleotides not matched to a gene: 9. This CDR3 has 14 amino acids.